These T cell receptor beta chains were read from a single sample in a study of blood T cell repertoires in COVID-19. Assay: immunoSEQ multiplex PCR; the TCRdb copy retains only in-frame clones and omits some. The repertoire holds under 200,000 clones, with about 80% as singletons. The sequencing sample was made of peripheral blood. These receptors were collected from a woman older than 75 with acute or convalescent COVID-19. The CDR3 runs from the conserved cysteine through the conserved F or W. The D gene is left open where the match is weak. The size of a clone is reported for some rows only, either as once, few or many, or as a class for expanded clones.

TRBV7-7	.	.	TRBJ2-5	CASSFGAGQETQYF	TGTGCTAGCAGCTTCGGTGCAGGCCAAGAGACCCAGTACTTC
TRBV6-5	TRBD1	.	TRBJ1-1	CASSSQDRGTEAFF	TGTGCCAGCAGTTCCCAGGACAGGGGCACTGAAGCTTTCTTT
TRBV7-3	TRBD1	.	TRBJ1-1	CASSAAGGTEAFF	TGTGCCAGCAGCGCCGCAGGGGGCACTGAAGCTTTCTTT
TRBV4-2	.	many	TRBJ2-6	CASSPSRGSGANVLTF	TGTGCCAGCAGCCCTTCTCGAGGATCTGGGGCCAACGTCCTGACTTTC
TRBV23-1	.	.	TRBJ2-5	CASSHPLGQKKETQYF	TGCGCCAGCAGTCACCCCCTAGGACAGAAGAAAGAGACCCAGTACTTC
TRBV19	.	.	TRBJ1-4	CAAAGGGEKLFF	TGTGCTGCCGCGGGGGGTGGTGAAAAACTGTTTTTT
TRBV7-2	.	.	TRBJ2-1	CASSIARGGDEQFF	TGTGCCAGCAGCATAGCCCGCGGCGGCGATGAGCAGTTCTTC
TRBV30	.	.	TRBJ1-4	CAWSASPVGEKLFF	TGTGCCTGGAGTGCTTCCCCGGTCGGGGAAAAACTGTTTTTT
TRBV20-1	TRBD2	.	TRBJ2-3	CSASQGDYSTDTQYF	TGCAGTGCTAGTCAAGGGGACTATAGCACAGATACGCAGTATTTT
TRBV6-5	.	.	TRBJ2-1	CASMGAAASYNEQFF	TGTGCCAGCATGGGGGCAGCGGCCTCCTACAATGAGCAGTTCTTC
TRBV6-1	.	.	TRBJ2-7	CASSAPGQTSFYEQYF	TGTGCCAGCAGTGCCCCGGGACAAACTTCGTTCTACGAGCAGTACTTC
TRBV3-1/TRBV3-2	TRBD1	.	TRBJ1-1	CASSQDYAGGAFF	TGTGCCAGCAGCCAAGATTATGCAGGGGGAGCTTTCTTT
TRBV6-2/TRBV6-3	.	.	TRBJ1-4	CASTPWQNEKLFF	TGTGCCAGCACCCCCTGGCAGAATGAAAAACTGTTTTTT
TRBV5-1	TRBD2	.	TRBJ2-7	CASSQQGTSGHEQYF	TGCGCCAGCAGCCAACAGGGGACTAGCGGCCACGAGCAGTACTTC
TRBV9	.	.	TRBJ2-3	CASSDPRFSDTQYF	TGTGCCAGCAGCGACCCCCGGTTTTCAGATACGCAGTATTTT
TRBV10-2	TRBD1	few	TRBJ2-7	CATWDRESSYEQYF	TGCGCCACCTGGGACAGGGAGAGCTCCTACGAGCAGTACTTC
TRBV6-1	.	.	TRBJ2-1	CASSEFGGSSSYNEQFF	TGTGCCAGCAGTGAATTCGGCGGCTCCAGCTCCTACAATGAGCAGTTCTTC
TRBV5-1	.	.	TRBJ1-2	CASSLRGQGNGYTF	TGCGCCAGCAGCTTGAGAGGGCAGGGGAATGGCTACACCTTC
TRBV9	.	.	TRBJ1-3	CASSVGGRSSGNTIYF	TGTGCCAGCAGCGTAGGTGGCCGCAGCTCTGGAAACACCATATATTTT
TRBV10-2	TRBD2	.	TRBJ2-7	CASSETSSGSRNEQYF	TGCGCCAGCAGTGAGACCAGTAGCGGGAGCCGGAACGAGCAGTACTTC
TRBV30	.	.	TRBJ1-6	CAWSEGYGPLHF	TGTGCCTGGAGTGAGGGGTACGGACCCCTCCACTTT
TRBV7-2	TRBD1	.	TRBJ2-7	CASSGSHRAGQGTYEQYF	TGTGCCAGCAGCGGCTCTCACCGAGCGGGACAGGGAACCTACGAGCAGTACTTC
TRBV7-2	TRBD2	.	TRBJ2-1	CASSLVPPAGGSYNEQFF	TGTGCCAGCAGCTTAGTCCCTCCTGCGGGGGGCTCCTACAATGAGCAGTTCTTC
TRBV6-2/TRBV6-3	.	.	TRBJ2-5	CASSYSSAPQETQYF	TGTGCCAGCAGTTACTCGAGTGCACCTCAAGAGACCCAGTACTTC
TRBV30	TRBD1	.	TRBJ1-6	CAWSPQGAPNSPLHF	TGTGCCTGGAGCCCACAGGGGGCGCCTAATTCACCCCTCCACTTT
TRBV5-4	.	few	TRBJ2-5	CASSPGHVETQYF	TGTGCCAGCAGCCCGGGACACGTAGAGACCCAGTACTTC
TRBV30	TRBD1	.	TRBJ1-6	CAWSSARDSHNSPLHF	TGTGCCTGGAGTTCCGCCCGGGACAGCCATAATTCACCCCTCCACTTT
TRBV29-1	TRBD1	.	TRBJ1-1	CSVSDRGPLREAFF	TGCAGCGTGTCAGACAGGGGGCCCCTCAGAGAAGCTTTCTTT
TRBV12-3/TRBV12-4	.	few	TRBJ2-7	CASSFVANYEQYF	TGTGCCAGCAGTTTTGTAGCGAACTACGAGCAGTACTTC
TRBV6-5	TRBD1	few	TRBJ1-5	CASSRDSQRNQPQHF	TGTGCCAGCAGTAGGGACAGCCAGAGAAATCAGCCCCAGCATTTT
TRBV9	TRBD1	.	TRBJ1-2	CASSPRQGANQGYTF	TGTGCCAGCAGCCCGCGACAGGGGGCGAATCAAGGCTACACCTTC
TRBV10-2	TRBD1	.	TRBJ2-2	CASSNSGGTGELFF	TGCGCCAGCAGCAACTCAGGGGGAACCGGGGAGCTGTTTTTT
TRBV5-1	.	once	TRBJ1-1	CASSFTPQGGLTEAFF	TGCGCCAGCAGCTTTACACCTCAGGGAGGGCTCACTGAAGCTTTCTTT
TRBV6-5	.	.	TRBJ1-5	CASTLGGGEQPQHF	TGTGCCAGCACCCTTGGGGGAGGGGAACAGCCCCAGCATTTT
TRBV19	TRBD1	once	TRBJ1-5	CASSTGQGVRSPQHF	TGTGCCAGTAGTACGGGACAGGGGGTTCGATCGCCCCAGCATTTT
TRBV30	TRBD2	.	TRBJ2-3	CAWSVRLAGADTQYF	TGTGCCTGGAGTGTTAGGCTAGCGGGAGCAGATACGCAGTATTTT
TRBV10-3	TRBD1	.	TRBJ1-2	CAISPGTDYGYTF	TGTGCCATCAGTCCCGGGACAGACTATGGCTACACCTTC
TRBV2	TRBD2	.	TRBJ2-7	CASSPGTRLEQYF	TGTGCCAGCAGTCCCGGGACTAGGCTCGAGCAGTACTTC
TRBV6-5	.	few	TRBJ1-2	CASSFGQSNYGYTF	TGTGCCAGCAGTTTCGGACAGTCTAACTATGGCTACACCTTC
TRBV6-2/TRBV6-3	TRBD1	.	TRBJ2-5	CASSPDRGGQTQYF	TGTGCCAGCAGTCCGGACAGGGGGGGACAGACCCAGTACTTC
TRBV2	.	once	TRBJ2-7	CASSLAGVADYEQYF	TGTGCCAGCAGTCTGGCAGGGGTCGCGGACTACGAGCAGTACTTC
TRBV4-3	TRBD1	.	TRBJ2-7	CASSQVRTGVYEQYF	TGCGCCAGCAGCCAAGTTCGGACAGGAGTCTACGAGCAGTACTTC
TRBV20-1	TRBD1	.	TRBJ2-5	CSASWDRGAETQYF	TGCAGTGCTAGTTGGGACAGGGGGGCTGAGACCCAGTACTTC
TRBV2	.	.	TRBJ1-1	CASRVSGENTEAFF	TGTGCCAGCAGGGTCTCGGGAGAGAACACTGAAGCTTTCTTT
TRBV9	TRBD1	.	TRBJ1-1	CASSVTGGQGKIF	TGTGCCAGCAGCGTCACGGGCGGACAGGGGAAGATCTTT
TRBV7-2	.	once	TRBJ1-2	CASSLDSNYGYTF	TGTGCCAGCAGCTTAGACTCCAACTATGGCTACACCTTC
TRBV7-9	TRBD1	.	TRBJ1-3	CASSTGQGDGNTIYF	TGTGCCAGCAGCACGGGACAGGGAGATGGAAACACCATATATTTT
TRBV24-1	TRBD1	.	TRBJ1-2	CATQSGGLNGYTF	TGTGCCACCCAATCAGGGGGGCTTAATGGCTACACCTTC
TRBV6-2/TRBV6-3	.	.	TRBJ2-6	CASSYQGSGANVLTF	TGTGCCAGCAGTTACCAGGGATCTGGGGCCAACGTCCTGACTTTC
TRBV11-2	TRBD2	.	TRBJ2-1	CASSLAGGSGNEQFF	TGTGCCAGCAGCTTAGCCGGCGGGAGTGGTAATGAGCAGTTCTTC
TRBV5-1	TRBD2	once	TRBJ2-7	CASSLAGLAGGHSYEQYF	TGCGCCAGCAGCTTGGCCGGACTAGCGGGGGGCCACTCCTACGAGCAGTACTTC
TRBV27	TRBD1	once	TRBJ2-7	CASSLSRQGIYEQYF	TGTGCCAGCAGTTTAAGTAGACAGGGAATCTACGAGCAGTACTTC
TRBV7-2	TRBD1	.	TRBJ2-1	CASSFGTGSGEQFF	TGTGCCAGCAGCTTTGGGACAGGGTCGGGTGAGCAGTTCTTC
TRBV3-1/TRBV3-2	.	.	TRBJ2-7	CASSQGQAGPRPYEQYF	TGTGCCAGCAGCCAAGGTCAGGCGGGGCCGAGACCCTACGAGCAGTACTTC
TRBV29-1	.	few	TRBJ1-2	CSVEVVGVFGYTF	TGCAGCGTTGAAGTGGTAGGGGTTTTTGGCTACACCTTC
TRBV19	TRBD1	.	TRBJ1-2	CASSPPAGGPYGYTF	TGTGCCAGTAGTCCCCCGGCAGGGGGCCCCTATGGCTACACCTTC
TRBV4-3	TRBD1	.	TRBJ2-1	CASSRDLLGTGGHEQFF	TGCGCCAGCAGCCGAGATTTACTCGGGACAGGGGGGCATGAGCAGTTCTTC
TRBV10-3	TRBD2	.	TRBJ2-1	CAISVVAGGPDEQFF	TGTGCCATCAGTGTGGTAGCGGGGGGGCCGGATGAGCAGTTCTTC